This T cell receptor (beta chain) was sequenced in a study of blood T cell repertoires in COVID-19. At the level of the study: Acute-phase and convalescent COVID-19 samples originated in the United States, Italy and Spain. Sample material is recorded as cDNA or gDNA derived from T cells, B-cell-depleted T cells, or PBMCs.

Authors' processing steps: From reference gene primer amplification, estimates of nucleated cell counts were derived. Data came from immunoSEQ multiplex PCR; TCRdb stores just in-frame clones and leaves some out. V, J and clone size reflect that table, while D and trimming were determined from the DNA. The data show about 140,000 clones, about 80% seen once. Trimming removed 0 bases from V and 6 bases from J, with 12 bases in between. The CDR3 spans 15 residues. CDR1 and CDR2 (germline): SGHRS, YFSETQ. This clonotype originated in a woman aged 55-70 years with acute or convalescent COVID-19. Sequencing was performed on peripheral blood. The chain recombines TRBV5-1 with TRBJ2-2; D unresolved. The CDR3 DNA follows: TGCGCCAGCAGCTTGGGAGGATCTACGGCCGGGGAGCTGTTTTTT. Translated, it gives CASSLGGSTAGELFF.